The rows below give T cell receptor beta chains drawn from one sample of a study of chemoradiotherapy in HPV16-positive cancers. Using immunoSEQ multiplex PCR, the repertoire was profiled, and TCRdb retains in-frame clones only, with some absent. The sample shows 30,000 to 35,000 clones, about 86% of them seen only once. The sequencing here drew on blood, taken from a patient who underwent chemoradiotherapy. The receptors shown here come from a human donor with HPV-associated anogenital cancer. Each CDR3 is given with its conserved first and last residue. D genes are given only for firm matches. Clone size is given for some rows only: seen once, a few or many times, or a class if the clone is expanded.

>TRBV14|NA|TRBJ1-1|NA
TGTGCCAGCAGCCCTTTGCCGAACACTGAAGCTTTCTTT
CASSPLPNTEAFF
>TRBV7-2|TRBD1|TRBJ2-7|NA
TGTGCCAGCAGCTTAGCCTCCGGACAGGGTAACGAGCAGTACTTC
CASSLASGQGNEQYF
>TRBV6-4|NA|TRBJ1-1|NA
TGTGCCAGCAGTGACGGAGGACAGACGAACACTGAAGCTTTCTTT
CASSDGGQTNTEAFF
>TRBV6-5|NA|TRBJ2-7|NA
TGTGCCAGCAGTTACACCCTGTACAGGTGGGACGAGCAGTACTTC
CASSYTLYRWDEQYF
>TRBV7-2|NA|TRBJ2-7|NA
TGTGCCAGCAGCTTAGGACTGACAGCCTACGAGCAGTACTTC
CASSLGLTAYEQYF
>TRBV6-5|TRBD1|TRBJ1-2|NA
TGTGCCAGCAGTTACGTGGGACAGGGCGACTATGGCTACACCTTC
CASSYVGQGDYGYTF
>TRBV4-2|NA|TRBJ1-6|NA
TGTGCCAGCAGCCAAGGCAAGGGGCCTCTCTCCTATAATTCACCCCTCCACTTT
CASSQGKGPLSYNSPLHF
>TRBV28|NA|TRBJ1-2|NA
TGTGCCAGCAGTTTCGGGGGGTACTATGGCTACACCTTC
CASSFGGYYGYTF
>TRBV4-3|TRBD2|TRBJ2-1|NA
TGCGCCAGCAGCTATAGCGGGGGGCCCTACAATGAGCAGTTCTTC
CASSYSGGPYNEQFF
>TRBV9|TRBD1|TRBJ1-6|few
TGTGCCAGCAGCGGGTCCGGGGACAGAAATTCACCCCTCCACTTT
CASSGSGDRNSPLHF
>TRBV9|TRBD2|TRBJ2-1|NA
TGTGCCAGCAGTTACGGGGGGGCCGACCATGAGCAGTTCTTC
CASSYGGADHEQFF
>TRBV18|NA|TRBJ2-1|NA
TGTGCCAGCTCACGGGGGGCCGGTGAGCAGTTCTTC
CASSRGAGEQFF
>TRBV4-1|TRBD2|TRBJ2-2|NA
TGCGCCAGCAGCCGGACTAGCGGGGGGGCCGGGGAGCTGTTTTTT
CASSRTSGGAGELFF
>TRBV19|TRBD2|TRBJ2-3|NA
TGTGCCAGTAGTATCCGGGTAGCGGGGCACCGCACAGATACGCAGTATTTT
CASSIRVAGHRTDTQYF
>TRBV7-9|TRBD1|TRBJ1-1|few
TGTGCCAGCAGCCCTCAGGGGGCCCTGAACACTGAAGCTTTCTTT
CASSPQGALNTEAFF
>TRBV19|TRBD1|TRBJ1-5|NA
TGTGCCAGTAGTAACGGAGGACAGGGGGGCCGGCCCCAGCATTTT
CASSNGGQGGRPQHF
>TRBV10-2|TRBD2|TRBJ2-3|NA
TGCGCCAGCAGTGAGGCTAGCGGGGTGACAGATACGCAGTATTTT
CASSEASGVTDTQYF
>TRBV4-2|NA|TRBJ2-7|NA
TGTGCCAGCAGCCAAGACTGGGCGAGGGAGCAGTACTTC
CASSQDWAREQYF
>TRBV7-9|NA|TRBJ1-2|NA
TGTGCCAGCAGCCCCCCCGAGAACTATGGCTACACCTTC
CASSPPENYGYTF
>TRBV7-9|NA|TRBJ1-2|NA
TGTGCCAGCAGCGTACAGGGAGGCGGCTACACCTTC
CASSVQGGGYTF
>TRBV19|NA|TRBJ2-4|once
TGTGCCAGTAGTCCCTTAATCGGGGGGCGCGGGGAAAACATTCAGTACTTC
CASSPLIGGRGENIQYF
>TRBV2|NA|TRBJ2-5|NA
TGTGCCAGCGCGGAACAAGAGACCCAGTACTTC
CASAEQETQYF
>TRBV5-1|NA|TRBJ2-2|NA
TGCGCCACCAAGATGGGAGCGGAGAGCGGGGAGCTGTTTTTT
CATKMGAESGELFF
>TRBV7-2|TRBD1|TRBJ1-1|NA
TGTGCCAGCAGCTCCCTGACAGGGGTGAACACTGAAGCTTTCTTT
CASSSLTGVNTEAFF
>TRBV7-9|NA|TRBJ1-2|NA
TGTGCCAGCAGCTTAGGGCCCCGCTATGGCTACACCTTC
CASSLGPRYGYTF
>TRBV5-8|NA|TRBJ1-1|NA
TGTGCCAGCAGCTCGCGACAAAGATACACTGAAGCTTTCTTT
CASSSRQRYTEAFF
>TRBV7-6|TRBD1|TRBJ2-2|NA
TGTGCCAGCAGCTTAGCGTGGACAGGGGGCGGGGAGCTGTTTTTT
CASSLAWTGGGELFF
>TRBV7-3|TRBD1|TRBJ1-2|NA
TGTGCCAGCAGCTTAGGGACAGACTATGGCTACACCTTC
CASSLGTDYGYTF
>TRBV28|TRBD1|TRBJ1-2|NA
TGTGCCAGCAGTACGAACCCCACAGGGGCCGGCGGCTACACCTTC
CASSTNPTGAGGYTF
>TRBV5-4|TRBD2|TRBJ2-2|NA
TGTGCCACTCAGCGGGGGGGGATGAACACCGGGGAGCTGTTTTTT
CATQRGGMNTGELFF
>TRBV5-1|NA|TRBJ1-1|NA
TGCGCCAGCAGCTTGGACCCCCAGGCCTCGAACACTGAAGCTTTCTTT
CASSLDPQASNTEAFF
>TRBV29-1|NA|TRBJ2-1|NA
TGCAGCGGGGGTCGGGGAGGTTCCTACAATGAGCAGTTCTTC
CSGGRGGSYNEQFF
>TRBV2|NA|TRBJ1-5|NA
TGTGCCAGCAGTGAAGCGTTCGCGGGTCAGCCCCAGCATTTT
CASSEAFAGQPQHF
>TRBV6-5|NA|TRBJ2-7|NA
TGTGCCAGCAGTTCCGACACCTACGAGCAGTACTTC
CASSSDTYEQYF
>TRBV7-2|TRBD2|TRBJ2-1|NA
TGTGCCAGCAGCTTAGTGGGGCTAGCGGGGGGTGGTAATGAGCAGTTCTTC
CASSLVGLAGGGNEQFF
>TRBV14|NA|TRBJ1-2|NA
TGTGCCAGCAGCCAAAGCAAGGGACCCAACTATGGCTACACCTTC
CASSQSKGPNYGYTF
>TRBV19|TRBD1|TRBJ2-7|NA
TGTGCCAGTTTGGGCCGGGACAGGGAGGCCGAGCAGTACTTC
CASLGRDREAEQYF
>TRBV7-3|NA|TRBJ2-7|once
TGTGCCAGCAGCCCGAACCCCGGGGCTACCCAACGGGAGCAGTACTTC
CASSPNPGATQREQYF
>TRBV4-1|NA|TRBJ2-3|NA
TGCGCCAGCAGCCACCGAAGACCGGAAAAATTGGTAGATACGCAGTATTTT
CASSHRRPEKLVDTQYF
>TRBV4-2|TRBD2|TRBJ2-7|NA
TGTGCCAGCAGCCAAGGGACTAGCGGGGGAGTAGACGAGCAGTACTTC
CASSQGTSGGVDEQYF
>TRBV29-1|NA|TRBJ2-2|NA
TGCAGCGTGGGATTTATTCCCGGGGAGCTGTTTTTT
CSVGFIPGELFF
>TRBV7-2|NA|TRBJ1-1|NA
TGTGCCAGCAGCCCGGAGGCAGGACGGAAAACTGAAGCTTTCTTT
CASSPEAGRKTEAFF
>TRBV19|NA|TRBJ2-5|NA
TGTGCCAGTAGTGGGGAGACCCAGTACTTC
CASSGETQYF
>TRBV5-4|TRBD1|TRBJ2-7|NA
TGTGCCAGCAGCTTGGCCGTCCGCCAGGGGGCTGCCTACGAGCAGTACTTC
CASSLAVRQGAAYEQYF
>TRBV5-1|NA|TRBJ1-2|NA
TGCGCCAGCAGCTTGGGGGCGGGCTATGGCTACACCTTC
CASSLGAGYGYTF
>TRBV4-1|TRBD1|TRBJ2-7|NA
TGCGCCAGCAGCCAAGGGGACAGCACCTACGAGCAGTACTTC
CASSQGDSTYEQYF
>TRBV7-9|NA|TRBJ1-2|NA
TGTGCCAGCAGCGAACAGGGTTTTAGGTATGGCTACACCTTC
CASSEQGFRYGYTF
>TRBV7-9|NA|TRBJ2-2|once
TGTGCCAGCAGCTTAGGAGAGAACACCGGGGAGCTGTTTTTT
CASSLGENTGELFF
>TRBV7-9|TRBD2|TRBJ2-3|NA
TGTGCCAGCAGCCATAAAGCGGGACTAGCAACAGATACGCAGTATTTT
CASSHKAGLATDTQYF
>TRBV5-1|NA|TRBJ2-3|few
TGCGCCAGCAGCTCCTGGGCCAAGGGCCACACAGATACGCAGTATTTT
CASSSWAKGHTDTQYF
>TRBV6-5|NA|TRBJ2-1|NA
TGTGCCAGCAGTTACTCGAGTCTAGCAATATCCGGTGAGCAGTTCTTC
CASSYSSLAISGEQFF
>TRBV6-4|NA|TRBJ1-6|NA
TGTGCCAGCAGCTGGGCGGGCAAAGCCAATTCACCCCTCCACTTT
CASSWAGKANSPLHF
>TRBV28|NA|TRBJ1-6|NA
TGTGCCAGCAGTTTAAGTCCTCGTTCACCCCTCCACTTT
CASSLSPRSPLHF
>TRBV25-1|NA|TRBJ2-3|NA
TGTGCCAGCAGTGAACCCTGGACAGGCACAGATACGCAGTATTTT
CASSEPWTGTDTQYF
>TRBV9|TRBD1|TRBJ2-2|NA
TGTGCCAGCAGCCAATCCAGGGGGCTTTCGAACACCGGGGAGCTGTTTTTT
CASSQSRGLSNTGELFF
>TRBV5-1|NA|TRBJ2-5|NA
TGCGCCAGCAGCCCCGGCGGGGACCAAGAGACCCAGTACTTC
CASSPGGDQETQYF
>TRBV14|NA|TRBJ1-1|NA
TGTGCCAGCAGCCAAGAACGGGGGATGATGGGCACTGAAGCTTTCTTT
CASSQERGMMGTEAFF
>TRBV27|NA|TRBJ2-7|once
TGTGCCAGCAGCCACAAAGGGTGGGAGCAGTACTTC
CASSHKGWEQYF